The TCR beta chain described here comes from a study of early T cells in non-severe SARS-CoV-2 infection. Study observations and caveats: Missing private and CD4 specificities, VDJdb matching favored anti-spike CD8 responses.

This CDR3 comprises 13 residues. V was cut by 4 bases and J by 8 bases, with 14 bases left in between. As part of library construction, unique molecular identifiers were attached to individual cDNA molecules. TCRdb re-derived calls from the 5' RACE reads in MiXCR, one entry per CDR3 protein. The data hold about 27,000 distinct CDR3 sequences, with roughly 2.8% observed a single time. In its sample, this clonotype was seen many times. Its antigen is unknown. This TCR was recovered from an adult who was a healthcare worker with PCR-confirmed SARS-CoV-2 infection or an uninfected control (not recorded which). This sequence joins TRBV12-3 or TRBV12-4 and TRBJ1-1; D is possibly TRBD1 (6 bases). Specimen: whole blood. In nucleotides, the CDR3 is TGTGCCAGCAGTTCTACGGACAGAGCCGAAGCTTTCTTT. Protein sequence: CASSSTDRAEAFF.